This T cell receptor (beta chain) was obtained from a study of T-cell reconstitution after alpha-beta-depleted transplantation in children. TCRbeta library preparation incorporated unique molecular identifiers. TCRdb recomputed calls from the PCR reads with MiXCR, one row per CDR3 protein. The profile covers hundreds of thousands of distinct CDR3 sequences, with 13% appearing a single time and roughly 4.3% taken by the ten largest. This clonotype has only one observation. The CDR3 is 13 residues long. Germline CDR1 SGHVS, CDR2 FQNEAQ. V lost 4 bases, J lost 8 bases, and 13 bases lay in between. The receptor's source is a human donor who donated a stem cell graft to a child with Fanconi anemia. Sequencing was performed on PBMCs, taken from the stem cell graft. The rearrangement links TRBV7-8 to TRBJ2-3; D perhaps matches TRBD2 (5 bases). CDR3 in DNA: TGTGCCAGCAGCTCCCGGACCGAGGGTACGCAGTATTTT. This encodes CASSSRTEGTQYF.